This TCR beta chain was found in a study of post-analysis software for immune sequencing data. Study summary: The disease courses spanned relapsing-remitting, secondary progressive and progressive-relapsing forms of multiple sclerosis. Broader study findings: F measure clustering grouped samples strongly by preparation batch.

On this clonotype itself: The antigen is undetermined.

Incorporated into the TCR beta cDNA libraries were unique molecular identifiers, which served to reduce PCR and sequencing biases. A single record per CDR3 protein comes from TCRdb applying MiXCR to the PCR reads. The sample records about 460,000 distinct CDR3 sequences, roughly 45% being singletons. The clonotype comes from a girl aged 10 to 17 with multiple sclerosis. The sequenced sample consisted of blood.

The CDR3 region has the DNA TGCGCCAGCGGTGACGGGAGCACAGATACGCAGTATTTT. This encodes CASGDGSTDTQYF. The chain carries TRBV5-1 and TRBJ2-3; D remains ambiguous. The germline V gene encodes CDR1 SGHRS and CDR2 YFSETQ. The CDR3 consists of 13 residues. Trimming removed 7 bases at V and 0 bases at J, with 9 bases between.